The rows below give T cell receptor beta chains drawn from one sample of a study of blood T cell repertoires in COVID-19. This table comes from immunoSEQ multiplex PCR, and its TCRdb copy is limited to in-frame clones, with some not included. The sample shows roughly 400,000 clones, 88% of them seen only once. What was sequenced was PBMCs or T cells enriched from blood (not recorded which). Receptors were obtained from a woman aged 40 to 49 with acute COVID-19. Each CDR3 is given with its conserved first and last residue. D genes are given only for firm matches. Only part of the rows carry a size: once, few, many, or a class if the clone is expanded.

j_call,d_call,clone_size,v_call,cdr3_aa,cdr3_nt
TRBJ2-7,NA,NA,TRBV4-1,CASSQVKGASYEQYF,TGCGCCAGCAGCCAAGTCAAAGGGGCCTCCTACGAGCAGTACTTC
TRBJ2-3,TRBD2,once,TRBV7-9,CASSSKTSGDTDTQYF,TGTGCCAGCAGCTCTAAGACTAGCGGGGATACAGATACGCAGTATTTT
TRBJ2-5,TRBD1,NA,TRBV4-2,CASSQDSAGGEETQYF,TGTGCCAGCAGCCAAGATTCGGCAGGGGGCGAGGAGACCCAGTACTTC
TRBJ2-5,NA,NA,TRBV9,CASSVEPGGVGKETQYF,TGTGCCAGCAGCGTAGAACCCGGGGGAGTTGGTAAAGAGACCCAGTACTTC
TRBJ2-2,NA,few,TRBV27,CASSLSGVYDGELFF,TGTGCCAGCAGTTTATCAGGGGTCTACGACGGGGAGCTGTTTTTT
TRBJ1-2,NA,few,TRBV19,CASSIGSSTYRYTF,TGTGCCAGTAGTATTGGGAGTTCCACCTATCGCTACACCTTC
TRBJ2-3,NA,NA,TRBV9,CASSVGWEAGATDTQYF,TGTGCCAGCAGCGTAGGGTGGGAGGCGGGGGCCACAGATACGCAGTATTTT
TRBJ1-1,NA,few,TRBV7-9,CASSLGGGAGTEAFF,TGTGCCAGCAGCTTAGGCGGGGGCGCGGGCACTGAAGCTTTCTTT
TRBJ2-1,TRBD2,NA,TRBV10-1,CASSESGAGAYNEQFF,TGCGCCAGCAGTGAGTCAGGAGCGGGGGCCTACAATGAGCAGTTCTTC
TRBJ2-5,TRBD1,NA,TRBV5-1,CASSLTGGDETQYF,TGCGCCAGCAGCTTGACAGGGGGTGATGAGACCCAGTACTTC
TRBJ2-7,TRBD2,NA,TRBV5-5,CASSSYLAGGYEQYF,TGTGCCAGCAGCTCCTATCTAGCGGGGGGCTACGAGCAGTACTTC
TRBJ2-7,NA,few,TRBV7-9,CASSPPGGHLYEQYF,TGTGCCAGCAGCCCGCCCGGGGGGCACCTCTACGAGCAGTACTTC
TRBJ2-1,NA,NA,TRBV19,CASSIRPGSSRGNEQFF,TGTGCCAGTAGTATCCGCCCCGGGTCCTCCAGGGGCAATGAGCAGTTCTTC
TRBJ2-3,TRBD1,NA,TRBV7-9,CASSSTGGWADTQYF,TGTGCCAGCAGCTCAACAGGGGGCTGGGCAGATACGCAGTATTTT
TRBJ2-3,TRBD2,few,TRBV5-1,CASSWERGTDTQYF,TGCGCCAGCAGTTGGGAGCGGGGGACAGATACGCAGTATTTT
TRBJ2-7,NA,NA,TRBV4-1,CASSRLDIPGEQYF,TGCGCCAGCAGCCGACTAGACATCCCTGGCGAGCAGTACTTC
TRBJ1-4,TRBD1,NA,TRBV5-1,CASSRGTDPNEKLFF,TGCGCCAGCAGCAGGGGGACAGACCCTAATGAAAAACTGTTTTTT
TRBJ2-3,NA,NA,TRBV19,CASRRTLSTDTQYF,TGTGCCAGTAGAAGGACATTAAGCACAGATACGCAGTATTTT
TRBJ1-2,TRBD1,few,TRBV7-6,CASSARPDRVYGYTF,TGTGCCAGCAGCGCCAGACCGGACAGGGTATATGGCTACACCTTC
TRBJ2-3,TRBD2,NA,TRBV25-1,CATYSGGPQGDTQYF,TGTGCCACCTATAGCGGGGGCCCCCAAGGAGATACGCAGTATTTT
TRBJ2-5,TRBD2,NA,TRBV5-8,CASSLGTSGGPGTQYF,TGTGCCAGCAGCTTGGGGACTAGCGGGGGTCCGGGGACCCAGTACTTC
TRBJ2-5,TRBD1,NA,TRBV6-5,CASSYYRGSETQYF,TGTGCCAGCAGTTACTACAGGGGGTCCGAGACCCAGTACTTC
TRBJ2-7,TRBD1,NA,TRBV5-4,CASSSQGAPYEQYF,TGTGCCAGCAGCTCCCAGGGGGCCCCCTACGAGCAGTACTTC
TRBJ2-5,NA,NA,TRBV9,CASSGGTLGVETQYF,TGTGCCAGCAGCGGTGGGACTCTGGGGGTTGAGACCCAGTACTTC
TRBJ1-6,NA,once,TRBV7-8,CASSPPEPPTRGAPLHF,TGTGCCAGCAGCCCTCCGGAGCCTCCGACCAGGGGAGCACCCCTCCACTTT
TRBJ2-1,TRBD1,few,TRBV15,CATSRVGTGNEQFF,TGTGCCACCAGCAGAGTTGGGACAGGTAATGAGCAGTTCTTC
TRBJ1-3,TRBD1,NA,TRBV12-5,CAGLPGTGHSGNTIYF,TGTGCTGGCTTACCGGGGACAGGCCACTCTGGAAACACCATATATTTT
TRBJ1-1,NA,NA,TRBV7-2,CASSLQGSGTEAFF,TGTGCCAGCAGCTTACAGGGATCGGGCACTGAAGCTTTCTTT
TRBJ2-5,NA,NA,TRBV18,CASSPRETQYF,TGTGCCAGCTCACCTCGGGAGACCCAGTACTTC
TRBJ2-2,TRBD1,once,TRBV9,CASSDGQGNTGELFF,TGTGCCAGCAGCGATGGACAGGGTAACACCGGGGAGCTGTTTTTT
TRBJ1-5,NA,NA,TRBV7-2,CASSYRANQPQHF,TGTGCCAGCAGCTACAGGGCAAATCAGCCCCAGCATTTT
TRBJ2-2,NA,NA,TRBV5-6,CASSLLWGVNTGELFF,TGTGCCAGCAGCTTGCTCTGGGGGGTGAACACCGGGGAGCTGTTTTTT
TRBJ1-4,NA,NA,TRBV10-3,CAISVDSPHEKLFF,TGTGCCATCAGTGTGGACAGTCCCCATGAAAAACTGTTTTTT
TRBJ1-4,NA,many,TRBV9,CASSSIGRVNEKLFF,TGTGCCAGCAGCAGTATCGGGAGGGTTAATGAAAAACTGTTTTTT
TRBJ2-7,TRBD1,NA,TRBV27,CASSRQPPGQGAFNLEQYF,TGTGCCAGCAGTCGTCAACCTCCGGGACAGGGGGCGTTTAATCTCGAGCAGTACTTC
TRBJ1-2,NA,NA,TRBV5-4,CASSLAAGRANYGYTF,TGTGCCAGCAGCTTGGCTGCGGGTAGAGCTAACTATGGCTACACCTTC
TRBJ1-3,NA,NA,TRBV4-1,CASSQVQSGNTIYF,TGCGCCAGCAGCCAAGTCCAGTCTGGAAACACCATATATTTT